The 32 T cell receptor beta chains below all came from one sample that was sequenced in a study of cytotoxic CD8 clonotypes in ibrutinib-treated CLL. This table comes from immunoSEQ multiplex PCR, and its TCRdb copy is limited to in-frame clones, with some not included. This sample has approximately 280,000 clones; around 77% occur once, and the top ten carry around 5.3%. This sample comprised PBMCs, obtained at disease progression, from a patient treated with ibrutinib. Receptors were obtained from a human donor with chronic lymphocytic leukemia.

The rearrangement joins TRBV4-1 to TRBJ2-2; D is perhaps TRBD2 (5 bases). This CDR3 region has 15 residues. Trimming removed 0 bases from V and 4 bases from J, with 9 bases in between. Germline assignment: CDR1 MGHRA and CDR2 YSYEKL. CDR3 in amino acids: CASSQELASTGELFF. DNA for the CDR3: TGCGCCAGCAGCCAAGAGTTAGCGAGCACCGGGGAGCTGTTTTTT.

CDR3 protein: CASSLSVGGAKGAVYEQYF. CDR3 nucleotides: TGCGCCAGCAGCTTGTCGGTTGGTGGGGCTAAGGGGGCTGTCTACGAGCAGTACTTC. V is TRBV5-1 and J is TRBJ2-7, with 7 positions matching TRBD1. The CDR3 is made up of 19 amino acids. The trim removed 1 base at V and 3 bases at J, leaving 19 bases unmatched. CDR1 SGHRS and CDR2 YFSETQ come from the germline V gene.

J is TRBJ2-3 and V is TRBV7-2; D is possibly TRBD1 (5 bases). Per germline, CDR1 SGHTA and CDR2 FQGNSA. The V gene lost 5 bases and the J gene lost 0 bases, with 9 bases spanning the gap. The CDR3 totals 14 residues. The CDR3 loop reads CASSTRQSTDTQYF. The CDR3 nucleotides read TGTGCCAGCAGCACCCGACAGAGCACAGATACGCAGTATTTT.

The genes are TRBV5-4 and TRBJ1-2, with 8 bases that match TRBD1. Trimming cost V 4 bases and J 2 bases; bases outside gene matches: 16. This CDR3 region has 18 residues. CDR1 and CDR2 from the germline V gene are SGHNT and YYREEE (reference sequence). DNA for the CDR3: TGTGCCAGCAGCCCCCAGGGATGGCAGGGGGCAGGAAACTATGGCTACACCTTC. This gives the protein CASSPQGWQGAGNYGYTF. Filled out from reference TRBV5-4 and TRBJ1-2, the complete variable domain reads ETGVTQSPTHLIKTRGQQVTLRCSSQSGHNTVSWYQQALGQGPQFIFQYYREEENGRGNFPPRFSGLQFPNYSSELNVNALELDDSALYLCASSPQGWQGAGNYGYTFGSGTRLTVV.

This chain joins TRBV6-6 and TRBJ2-7; D may be TRBD2 (5 bases). The CDR3 sequence is 13 residues long. CDR1 MNHNY and CDR2 SVGAGI come from the germline V gene (reference sequence). V was clipped by 6 bases and J by 9 bases, with 18 bases between them. The CDR3 DNA reads as TGTGCCAGCAGAGCCGCCGCGGACTCAGGGCAGTACTTC. Amino acid sequence: CASRAAADSGQYF.

This clone was observed once. This chain links TRBV7-3 with TRBJ2-1; 9 bases align to TRBD2. CDR1 and CDR2 (germline): SGHTA, FQGTGA. After removal of 5 bases from V and 10 bases from J, the junction contained 15 bases not matched to a gene. CDR3 length equals 16 residues. CDR3 bases: TGTGCCAGCAGCCCCCGGGGTAGCGGGAGTTTCGGAGAGCAGTTCTTC. Translated: CASSPRGSGSFGEQFF. Full variable domain (rest looked up from reference TRBV7-3 and TRBJ2-1): GAGVSQTPSNKVTEKGKYVELRCDPISGHTALYWYRQSLGQGPEFLIYFQGTGAADDSGLPNDRFFAVRPEGSVSTLKIQRTERGDSAVYLCASSPRGSGSFGEQFFGPGTRLTVL.

Concerning this clone itself: An end of the junction differs from the germline gene, which may be a read error. The chain is built from TRBV5-6 and TRBJ1-1; D remains unclear. This CDR3 comprises 13 residues. Germline V gives CDR1 SGHDT, CDR2 YYEEEE. CDR3 coding DNA: TGTGCCAGCGGCTTCTCAGGGAACACTGAAGCTTTCTTT. Its translation is CASGFSGNTEAFF. Complete variable domain (other parts from reference TRBV5-6 and TRBJ1-1): DAGVTQSPTHLIKTRGQQVTLRCSPKSGHDTVSWYQQALGQGPQFIFQYYEEEERQRGNFPDRFSGHQFPNYSSELNVNALLLGDSALYLCASGFSGNTEAFFGQGTRLTVV.

The J gene is TRBJ2-3, the V gene TRBV4-3; D remains ambiguous. This CDR3 comprises 13 residues. Germline assignment: CDR1 LGHNA and CDR2 YSLEER. The germline V and J ends were trimmed by 0 bases and 5 bases, with 6 bases remaining between them. CDR3: CASSQDGIDTQYF. Here the CDR3 DNA reads TGCGCCAGCAGCCAAGATGGGATAGATACGCAGTATTTT.

The CDR3 DNA follows: TGCGCCAGCAGTGTAGGGACAGGGGGCTTGATGTATGAGCAGTTCTTC. This encodes CASSVGTGGLMYEQFF. J is TRBJ2-1 and V is TRBV10-1, with 12 bases fitting TRBD1. Germline assignment: CDR1 WNHNN and CDR2 SYGVQD (reference sequence). This CDR3 is 16 amino acids long. Trimming at V came to 4 bases and at J to 8 bases, leaving 9 bases not matched to a gene.

This clone has just a few counts. The chain carries TRBV10-2 and TRBJ1-2; D may be TRBD1 (6 bases). Per the germline V gene, CDR1 is WSHSY and CDR2 is SAAADI. Trimming cost V 5 bases and J 4 bases, with 11 bases left between them. The CDR3 covers 13 residues. The CDR3 DNA reads TGCGCCAGCAGTTCGAGGGGGACCTATGGCTACACCTTC. Translated, it gives CASSSRGTYGYTF.

In regard to this clone: One end of the junction fails to match germline, which may point to a read error. V and J are TRBV6-4 and TRBJ2-6, with TRBD2 as a possible D gene (5 bases). The CDR3 extends over 14 amino acids. Germline V lookup: CDR1 MRHNA, CDR2 SNTAGT. The CDR3 here is CVSSVGNGANVLTF. CDR3 DNA: TGTGTCAGCAGTGTCGGGAACGGGGCCAACGTCCTGACTTTC.

This clone was seen a few times. The chain has TRBV20-1 and TRBJ1-2; tentative D call: TRBD1 (6 bases). CDR3 length: 11 residues. Looked up from germline, CDR1 is DFQATT and CDR2 is SNEGSKA (reference sequence). V was cut by 5 bases and J by 7 bases, with 11 bases left in between. In nucleotides, the CDR3 is TGCAGTGCTCGGACAGCACCTGGCTACACCTTC. Amino acids: CSARTAPGYTF.

The V and J genes are TRBV29-1 and TRBJ1-1; a possible D gene is TRBD1 (6 bases). The CDR3 totals 12 residues. Trimming removed 6 bases from V and 0 bases from J, with 8 bases in between. Per the germline V gene, CDR1 is SQVTM and CDR2 is ANQGSEA. The CDR3 DNA reads as TGCAGCGTCCAGGGGATGAACACTGAAGCTTTCTTT. Protein sequence: CSVQGMNTEAFF.

This rearrangement joins TRBV7-7 to TRBJ2-6, with a weak D call TRBD2 (6 bases). CDR1 SSHAT and CDR2 FNYEAQ come from the germline V gene (reference sequence). V shed 8 bases and J shed 11 bases, with 16 bases lying between them. This CDR3 region has 13 residues. The CDR3 here is CASSRREADVLTF. The CDR3 nucleotides read TGTGCCAGCTCGAGGAGGGAGGCTGACGTCCTGACTTTC. Full variable domain (rest looked up from reference TRBV7-7 and TRBJ2-6): GAGVSQSPRYKVTKRGQDVTLRCDPISSHATLYWYQQALGQGPEFLTYFNYEAQPDKSGLPSDRFSAERPEGSISTLTIQRTEQRDSAMYRCASSRREADVLTFGAGSRLTVL.

J is TRBJ2-1 and V is TRBV5-1; the D is unclear. V lost 3 bases and J 5 bases, leaving 6 bases between the germline ends. Germline CDR1 is SGHRS and CDR2 is YFSETQ. CDR3 length equals 12 residues. The DNA of the CDR3 is TGCGCCAGCAGCTGGTGGGACAATGAGCAGTTCTTC. Amino acids: CASSWWDNEQFF.

The V gene is TRBV28, the J gene TRBJ1-4; D not resolved. The CDR3 is made up of 16 amino acids. The V gene's germline CDR1 is MDHEN and CDR2 SYDVKM. Trimming stripped 4 bases from V and 5 bases from J, with 17 bases between. CDR3 amino acids: CASSSTRPRPNEKLFF. The CDR3 DNA reads TGTGCCAGCAGTTCCACCAGACCCCGACCGAATGAAAAACTGTTTTTT.

The chain carries TRBV4-1 and TRBJ1-3; D call uncertain. V shed 1 base and J shed 7 bases, with 5 bases lying between them. This CDR3 region has 12 residues. The germline V gene encodes CDR1 MGHRA and CDR2 YSYEKL. The chain's CDR3 is CASSQVGNTIYF. As DNA, the CDR3 is TGCGCCAGCAGCCAAGTGGGGAACACCATATATTTT.

This chain joins TRBV11-2 and TRBJ2-7; D is ambiguous. Trimming pared 3 bases from V and 6 bases from J, leaving 6 bases between. Germline values: CDR1 SGHAT, CDR2 FQNNGV. CDR3 length equals 11 residues. CDR3 region: CASSFTGEQYF. In DNA form, the CDR3 reads TGTGCCAGCAGCTTTACTGGCGAGCAGTACTTC.

A remark on this clone: The sample contains more than one DNA sequence encoding this CDR3. V gene TRBV27 combines with J gene TRBJ1-2; D may be TRBD1 (6 bases). Between the trimmed V and J ends, which lost 2 bases and 4 bases, there was a span of 8 bases. The CDR3 runs 13 residues. CDR1 and CDR2 from the germline V gene are MNHEY and SMNVEV (reference sequence). CDR3 sequence: CASSLNRAYGYTF. Written as DNA, the CDR3 is TGTGCCAGCAGTTTAAACAGGGCCTATGGCTACACCTTC.

The chain has TRBV11-2 and TRBJ1-6; D may be TRBD1 (5 bases). V shed 2 bases and J shed 8 bases, with 13 bases lying between them. Germline assignment: CDR1 SGHAT and CDR2 FQNNGV. CDR3 length: 15 amino acids. CDR3 in DNA: TGTGCCAGCAGCTTACTCGGGACTCTGGATTCACCCCTCCACTTT. Translated, it gives CASSLLGTLDSPLHF. Complete variable domain (other parts from reference TRBV11-2 and TRBJ1-6): EAGVAQSPRYKIIEKRQSVAFWCNPISGHATLYWYQQILGQGPKLLIQFQNNGVVDDSQLPKDRFSAERLKGVDSTLKIQPAKLEDSAVYLCASSLLGTLDSPLHFGNGTRLTVT.

V gene TRBV11-2 combines with J gene TRBJ2-5; D uncertain. V lost 1 base and J lost 6, with 6 bases in between. Germline V CDR1 and CDR2: SGHAT, FQNNGV. The CDR3 runs to 12 residues. CDR3 region: CASSLVEQTQYF. CDR3 DNA: TGTGCCAGCAGCTTAGTCGAGCAGACCCAGTACTTC.

The chain couples TRBV27 to TRBJ2-7, with D perhaps TRBD1 (5 bases). CDR1 and CDR2 from the germline V gene are MNHEY and SMNVEV (reference sequence). Trimming took off 5 bases at V and 6 bases at J, with 17 bases between the two ends. There are 14 residues in the CDR3. The chain's CDR3 is CASSHRTRPGEQYF. In DNA form, the CDR3 reads TGTGCCAGCAGTCACAGGACCCGGCCTGGCGAGCAGTACTTC.

CDR3 bases: TGCAGTGCACCGGGACTAGCCCAGTACTTC. Translating gives CSAPGLAQYF. The V and J genes are TRBV20-1 and TRBJ2-5, with TRBD2 identical over 8 bases. J gave up 9 bases and V 6 bases, and 3 bases lay outside the gene matches. The germline gives CDR1 DFQATT, CDR2 SNEGSKA (reference sequence). This CDR3 comprises 10 residues.

V gene TRBV5-1 combines with J gene TRBJ1-5, with D tentatively TRBD1 (6 bases). Trimming removed 0 bases at V and 2 bases at J, with 9 bases between. The CDR3 loop spans 15 amino acids. Germline CDR1 is SGHRS and CDR2 is YFSETQ. Here the CDR3 DNA reads TGCGCCAGCAGCTTGGGCGCAGGGGGCAATCAGCCCCAGCATTTT. It encodes CASSLGAGGNQPQHF. Based on the CDR3 plus reference TRBV5-1 and TRBJ1-5, the full variable domain is KAGVTQTPRYLIKTRGQQVTLSCSPISGHRSVSWYQQTPGQGLQFLFEYFSETQRNKGNFPGRFSGRQFSNSRSEMNVSTLELGDSALYLCASSLGAGGNQPQHFGDGTRLSIL.

V usage is TRBV2 and J usage is TRBJ2-6; 7 positions match TRBD1. The CDR3 is 17 amino acids. V lost 7 bases to trimming and J lost 4 bases; unmatched junction nucleotides: 13. The V gene's germline CDR1 is SNHLY and CDR2 FYNNEI. This CDR3 is CASTWTGSHSGANVLTF. CDR3 nucleotide sequence: TGTGCCAGCACCTGGACAGGTTCACATTCCGGGGCCAACGTCCTGACTTTC.

This rearrangement joins TRBV5-1 to TRBJ2-7; 7 positions agree with TRBD1. The V segment lost 2 bases and the J segment 7 bases; nucleotides outside the gene matches: 12. The CDR3 contains 15 residues. Germline loops: CDR1 SGHRS, CDR2 YFSETQ. The CDR3 coding sequence is TGCGCCAGCAGCTTTATAAACAGGGGTGGTGAAGAGCAGTACTTC. Its translation is CASSFINRGGEEQYF.

V gene TRBV9 combines with J gene TRBJ2-5; the match to TRBD1 covers 11 bases. Germline V gene data show CDR1 as SGDLS and CDR2 as YYNGEE. V shed 3 bases, J shed 5 bases, and the junction held 6 bases outside the gene matches. This CDR3 has 15 amino acids. CDR3: CASSARDRGTETQYF. The CDR3 nucleotides read TGTGCCAGCAGCGCCAGGGACAGGGGGACGGAGACCCAGTACTTC.

The V and J genes are TRBV18 and TRBJ2-5; a possible D gene is TRBD2 (6 bases). Trimming pared 5 bases from V and 4 bases from J, leaving 11 bases between. In germline, CDR1 is KGHSH, CDR2 LQKENI. The CDR3 extends over 13 amino acids. CDR3 nucleotide sequence: TGTGCCAGCTCAGCGGGGTTCGCAGAGACCCAGTACTTC. Translating gives CASSAGFAETQYF.

This sequence joins TRBV18 and TRBJ1-3, with no clear D. V gave up 4 bases and J gave up 1 base, with 11 bases separating them. Germline V lookup: CDR1 KGHSH, CDR2 LQKENI. The CDR3 covers 15 residues. The CDR3 bases are TGTGCCAGCTCACAGGCAGGCGGATCTGGAAACACCATATATTTT. Translating gives CASSQAGGSGNTIYF. Using reference TRBV18 and TRBJ1-3 for the parts outside the CDR3, the full variable domain is NAGVMQNPRHLVRRRGQEARLRCSPMKGHSHVYWYRQLPEEGLKFMVYLQKENIIDESGMPKERFSAEFPKEGPSILRIQQVVRGDSAAYFCASSQAGGSGNTIYFGEGSWLTVV.

The chain links TRBV29-1 to TRBJ2-2; possibly TRBD1 or TRBD2 for D (6 bases each). CDR1 is SQVTM and CDR2 is ANQGSEA in the germline V gene. V shed 4 bases and J shed 4 bases, with 16 bases lying between them. This CDR3 is 15 amino acids long. The CDR3 sequence: CSVVGAGFGTGELFF. The DNA of the CDR3 is TGCAGCGTTGTGGGGGCGGGATTCGGCACCGGGGAGCTGTTTTTT.

V gene TRBV25-1 combines with J gene TRBJ2-7; D is uncertain. CDR1 is MGHDK, CDR2 SYGVNS, per germline. Trimming pared 3 bases from V and 0 bases from J, leaving 21 bases between. The CDR3 is 18 amino acids. The CDR3 loop is CASSETLSGFASSYEQYF. The CDR3 nucleotides are TGTGCCAGCAGTGAGACCCTTTCCGGGTTTGCTTCCTCCTACGAGCAGTACTTC.

The rearrangement uses TRBV6-5 and TRBJ2-7, with TRBD2 matching over 11 bases. Germline CDR1 is MNHEY and CDR2 is SVGAGI. V shed 6 bases, J shed 2 bases, and the junction held 6 bases outside the gene matches. The CDR3 has 15 residues. This CDR3 reads CASRQRLAGPYEQYF. The CDR3 DNA sequence: TGTGCCAGCAGACAGCGACTAGCGGGACCCTACGAGCAGTACTTC.